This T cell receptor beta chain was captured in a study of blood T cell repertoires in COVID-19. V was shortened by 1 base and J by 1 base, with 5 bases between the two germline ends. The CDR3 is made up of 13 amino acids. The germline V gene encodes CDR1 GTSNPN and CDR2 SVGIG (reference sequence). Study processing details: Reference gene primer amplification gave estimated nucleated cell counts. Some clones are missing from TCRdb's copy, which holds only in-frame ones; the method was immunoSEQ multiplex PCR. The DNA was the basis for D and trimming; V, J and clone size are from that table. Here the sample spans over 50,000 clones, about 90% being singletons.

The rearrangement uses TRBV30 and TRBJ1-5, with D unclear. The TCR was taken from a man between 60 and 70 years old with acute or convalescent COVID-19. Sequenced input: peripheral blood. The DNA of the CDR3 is TGTGCCTGGAGTGCCAGGAGCAATCAGCCCCAGCATTTT. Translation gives CAWSARSNQPQHF. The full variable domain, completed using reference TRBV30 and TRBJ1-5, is SQTIHQWPATLVQPVGSPLSLECTVEGTSNPNLYWYRQAAGRGLQLLFYSVGIGQISSEVPQNLSASRPQDRQFILSSKKLLLSDSGFYLCAWSARSNQPQHFGDGTRLSIL.